The sequence of this T cell receptor (beta chain) was determined in a study of T cell responses to AZD1222 COVID-19 vaccine. Overall study findings and caveats: It was only after the peak T cell response that any repertoires were sampled. Spike-specific TCRs gained breadth and depth after people received two AZD1222 doses.

CDR1 and CDR2 (germline): MDHEN, SYDVKM. V lost 6 bases and J lost 2; bases outside the gene matches: 10. The CDR3 loop spans 16 amino acids. About this clone itself: Its specificity is not known.

TCRdb's copy holds only in-frame clones and misses some; the assay was immunoSEQ multiplex PCR. The table has more than 85,000 clones, about 87% seen once. The chain joins TRBV28 to TRBJ2-7, with 10 bases aligning to TRBD2. The TCR was taken from an adult who received the AZD1222 COVID-19 vaccine. Sequences were derived from peripheral blood, sampled 28 days after the second AZD1222 dose. DNA of the CDR3: TGTGCCAGCAGCCTACCTAGCGGGGGAGACGCCTACGAGCAGTACTTC. This encodes CASSLPSGGDAYEQYF.